Listed here are 22 T cell receptor beta chains from one sample, sequenced in a study of blood T cell repertoires in COVID-19. Only in-frame clones appear in the TCRdb table, and some are missing; sequencing was by immunoSEQ multiplex PCR. The sample lists 70,000 to 100,000 clones, nearly 90% occurring once. The sequenced sample consisted of peripheral blood. The origin of the receptors is a woman of 80 years or more with active or convalescent COVID-19.

The chain carries TRBV10-1 and TRBJ2-7, with TRBD1 as a possible D gene (5 bases). V gave up 5 bases and J gave up 0 bases, with 14 bases separating them. Germline V gene lookup returns CDR1 WNHNN and CDR2 SYGVQD (reference sequence). The length of the CDR3 is 15 residues. As DNA, the CDR3 is TGCGCCAGCAGTACGACAGCTGCGAGCTCCTACGAGCAGTACTTC. It is translated as CASSTTAASSYEQYF.

The V gene is TRBV10-3, the J gene TRBJ2-7, with a possible D match to TRBD2 (5 bases). Trimming removed 6 bases from V and 0 bases from J, with 6 bases in between. Germline values: CDR1 ENHRY, CDR2 SYGVKD. The CDR3 consists of 12 residues. The CDR3 loop reads CAISRDSYEQYF. For the CDR3, the DNA is TGTGCCATCAGCCGGGACTCCTACGAGCAGTACTTC.

The chain couples TRBV11-2 to TRBJ2-7, with 8 positions matching TRBD1. The CDR3 length is 14 residues. The germline gives CDR1 SGHAT, CDR2 FQNNGV. V lost 8 bases and J lost 3; bases outside the gene matches: 9. As DNA, the CDR3 is TGTGCCAGCTCCGGTGGAACAGGGGGCTACGAGCAGTACTTC. Its protein is CASSGGTGGYEQYF.

The rearrangement uses TRBV5-1 and TRBJ2-1; TRBD1 aligns across 8 bases. In germline, CDR1 is SGHRS, CDR2 YFSETQ. V lost 0 bases, J lost 16 bases, and 3 bases stayed unmatched. The CDR3 extends over 11 amino acids. The CDR3 spells CASSLGTGTFF. CDR3 DNA sequence: TGCGCCAGCAGCTTGGGGACAGGGACATTCTTC.

The chain recombines TRBV4-3 with TRBJ2-3, with 7 bases identical to TRBD2. The CDR3 sequence is 15 residues long. Looked up from germline, CDR1 is LGHNA and CDR2 is YSLEER. V trimming: 0 bases; J trimming: 8 bases; junction bases outside the gene matches: 8. The CDR3 spells CASSQEGAPGGTQYF. The CDR3 DNA sequence: TGCGCCAGCAGCCAAGAGGGCGCGCCGGGAGGTACGCAGTATTTT.

The chain links TRBV11-3 to TRBJ1-6; D gene uncertain. The CDR3 length is 13 residues. Trimming left V 4 bases short and J 9 bases short, with 10 bases between. Per germline, CDR1 SGHNT and CDR2 YENEEA. CDR3 nucleotides: TGTGCCAGCAGCTCTCGGGTGGGTTCACCCCTCCACTTT. Encoded protein: CASSSRVGSPLHF.

A remark on this clone: A junction end diverges from the germline sequence, so it may reflect a read error. The chain employs TRBV5-4 and TRBJ1-1; D not resolved. Per the germline V gene, CDR1 is SGHNT and CDR2 is YYREEE (reference sequence). The CDR3 runs 14 residues. The CDR3 loop reads CASSLRERNAEAFF. DNA of the CDR3: TGTGCCAGCAGCTTGCGAGAGAGGAACGCTGAAGCTTTCTTT.

The CDR3: CATSDATRHTGELFF. CDR3 coding DNA: TGTGCCACCAGTGATGCGACTAGACACACCGGGGAGCTGTTTTTT. This chain connects TRBV24-1 to TRBJ2-2, with D tentatively TRBD2 (6 bases). The CDR3 has 15 residues. Deletions cut 3 bases from V and 3 bases from J, with 10 bases between. Germline V gene data show CDR1 as KGHDR and CDR2 as SFDVKD.

The chain couples TRBV10-3 to TRBJ1-1, with TRBD1 as a possible D gene (6 bases). Germline V gives CDR1 ENHRY, CDR2 SYGVKD. The CDR3 length is 14 residues. Deletions cut 10 bases from V and 1 base from J, with 16 bases between. The CDR3 nucleotides read TGTGCCACCAAGGGCGCGGGGGCGAACACTGAAGCTTTCTTT. It encodes CATKGAGANTEAFF.

The chain employs TRBV7-2 and TRBJ2-7; 11 bases are a match to TRBD1. V trimming: 2 bases; J trimming: 3 bases; junction bases outside the gene matches: 9. Germline-derived CDR1 and CDR2 are SGHTA and FQGNSA. The CDR3 is 17 amino acids. CDR3 region: CASSLTTGTGGLYEQYF. Written as DNA, the CDR3 is TGTGCCAGCAGCTTAACAACCGGGACAGGGGGACTCTACGAGCAGTACTTC.

This clone was recorded once. V usage is TRBV27 and J usage is TRBJ1-2, with 7 bases aligning to TRBD1. This CDR3 is 19 amino acids long. V gave up 5 bases and J gave up 8 bases; unmatched junction bases: 26. From germline, CDR1 is MNHEY and CDR2 SMNVEV (reference sequence). The CDR3 region is CASSLFGIETTGAPLGYTF. The CDR3 DNA is TGTGCCAGCAGTCTTTTTGGGATAGAAACTACAGGGGCCCCCTTAGGCTACACCTTC.

The gene calls are TRBV24-1 and TRBJ1-6, with 7 nucleotides matching TRBD1. V lost 8 bases and J lost 6; bases outside the gene matches: 6. Germline V gives CDR1 KGHDR, CDR2 SFDVKD. The CDR3 is 14 residues long. The DNA of the CDR3 is TGTGCCACCAAGACCGGGACAGTTAATTCACCCCTCCACTTT. Translated, it gives CATKTGTVNSPLHF.

The V call is TRBV6-6, the J call TRBJ1-1; D call uncertain. CDR1 is MNHNY and CDR2 is SVGAGI in the germline V gene (reference sequence). The CDR3 runs to 12 residues. The germline V and J ends were trimmed by 7 bases and 3 bases, with 9 bases remaining between them. The CDR3 here is CASTYEDTEAFF. CDR3 nucleotides: TGTGCCAGCACCTATGAAGACACTGAAGCTTTCTTT.

Only one count was recorded for this clone. The rearrangement links TRBV7-2 to TRBJ2-1; 9 nucleotides line up with TRBD1. V shed 5 bases, J shed 7 bases, and the junction held 15 bases outside the gene matches. Germline V gene sequence: CDR1 SGHTA, CDR2 FQGNSA. There are 17 residues in the CDR3. CDR3 nucleotide sequence: TGTGCCAGCAGCCTTCAACCGGGACAGGGACCCCAGAATGAGCAGTTCTTC. Residues: CASSLQPGQGPQNEQFF.

V gene TRBV5-1 combines with J gene TRBJ1-1; TRBD1 matches at 8 bases. The CDR3 loop spans 15 amino acids. The junction had 5 bases not matched to a gene; V was cut back by 4 bases and J by 0 bases. The germline CDR1 and CDR2 sequences are SGHRS and YFSETQ. In DNA form, the CDR3 reads TGCGCCAGCAGCACCGGACAGGGTATGAACACTGAAGCTTTCTTT. It yields the protein CASSTGQGMNTEAFF.

This chain connects TRBV5-4 to TRBJ2-5; D possibly corresponds to TRBD1 (5 bases). CDR1 and CDR2 from the germline V gene are SGHNT and YYREEE (reference sequence). This CDR3 has 13 amino acids. Trimming stripped 3 bases from V and 4 bases from J, with 10 bases between. The CDR3 nucleotides are TGTGCCAGCAGCTCCAGGGAAGGAGAGACCCAGTACTTC. Its translation: CASSSREGETQYF.

The chain employs TRBV7-9 and TRBJ1-2, with TRBD1 as a possible D gene (6 bases). CDR1 and CDR2 (germline): SEHNR, FQNEAQ (reference sequence). Trimming removed 5 bases from V and 5 bases from J, with 12 bases in between. The CDR3 totals 13 residues. DNA for the CDR3: TGTGCCAGCAGCCCGACAGGTGATTATGGCTACACCTTC. It encodes CASSPTGDYGYTF.

This clone appeared a single time. This chain connects TRBV29-1 to TRBJ1-1; D is uncertain. This CDR3 spans 12 amino acids. CDR1 is SQVTM and CDR2 is ANQGSEA in the germline V gene. V was pared by 6 bases and J by 1 base, with 9 bases between. The CDR3 loop is CSVNPKNTEAFF. CDR3 in DNA: TGCAGCGTCAACCCTAAGAACACTGAAGCTTTCTTT.

The rearrangement joins TRBV9 to TRBJ2-3, with TRBD1 matching 7 bases. This CDR3 has 16 residues. The junction had 6 bases not matched to a gene; V was cut back by 2 bases and J by 0 bases. Germline CDR1 is SGDLS and CDR2 is YYNGEE. The chain's CDR3 is CASSVFDRASTDTQYF. CDR3 bases: TGTGCCAGCAGCGTTTTTGACAGGGCTAGCACAGATACGCAGTATTTT.

V gene TRBV28 combines with J gene TRBJ2-7, with 7 nucleotides matching TRBD1. Germline V gives CDR1 MDHEN, CDR2 SYDVKM. V was pared by 6 bases and J by 6 bases, with 5 bases of the junction left unmatched. CDR3 length equals 12 residues. The CDR3 here is CASSLHRGEQYF. The CDR3 nucleotides read TGTGCCAGCAGCCTCCACAGGGGCGAGCAGTACTTC.

The chain joins TRBV5-4 to TRBJ2-1; 9 nucleotides agree with TRBD2. CDR1 is SGHNT and CDR2 is YYREEE in the germline V gene (reference sequence). V lost 0 bases, J lost 6 bases, and 7 bases stayed unmatched. This CDR3 is built from 16 residues. As DNA, the CDR3 is TGTGCCAGCAGCTTGGGCGGGAGGGAGTTAAGCAATGAGCAGTTCTTC. Its protein product is CASSLGGRELSNEQFF.

The J gene is TRBJ1-5, the V gene TRBV19; D ambiguous. V was pared by 6 bases and J by 1 base, with 7 bases between. Germline assignment: CDR1 LNHDA and CDR2 SQIVND (reference sequence). The CDR3 has 13 residues. The CDR3 region is CASRRRSNQPQHF. The CDR3 nucleotides read TGTGCCAGTAGGAGGCGGAGCAATCAGCCCCAGCATTTT.